This T cell receptor beta chain was recorded in a study of shared clonotypes between healthy human individuals. Worth noting for this clone: The antigen remains unidentified.

Germline V gives CDR1 MNHNS, CDR2 SASEGT. The CDR3 sequence is 15 residues long. V was trimmed by 4 bases and J by 0 bases, leaving 11 bases between them. For every subset, genomic DNA was evenly distributed across several immunoSEQ plates. Using immunoSEQ multiplex PCR, the repertoire was profiled, and TCRdb retains in-frame clones only, with some absent. The sample lists a few hundred thousand clones, roughly 87% occurring once. Donors were Caucasian adults residing in Nashville, Tennessee, USA. Study-level results: Blood was the sole source, and tissue repertoires probably differ. Estimated richness was generally greater in naive than memory subsets.

This TCR came from a man aged 18 to 30 in good health. Sequencing used memory CD8+ T cells sorted from blood. Subset: CD45RO+ cells pooled with CCR7-negative TemRA cells. The chain recombines TRBV6-1 with TRBJ2-3; D is perhaps TRBD1 (5 bases). CDR3 DNA sequence: TGTGCCAGCAGTGGGTTGGCAGGGAGCACAGATACGCAGTATTTT. It translates to CASSGLAGSTDTQYF.